These 5 T cell receptor beta chains were all obtained from the same sample, sequenced in a study of a mutant IDH1 vaccine in newly diagnosed glioma (dated by TCRdb to the early 2020s). In light of the paper, this sample's time point label describes: baseline, week 1 (first vaccination visit). In the paper's terms, the treatment or condition label means: pre-vaccination baseline after standard-of-care therapy. Libraries were made using the immunoSEQ multiplex PCR assay. The table was pulled from immuneACCESS by TCRdb, which kept in-frame rearrangements only. Such tables lose some clones; where checked, under half of the loss comes from unresolved V genes, and the rest has no known cause. Present in this sample are approximately 19,000 clones, around 85% of which were seen just once. The ten top clones hold roughly 5% of the sample. Sequencing used PBMCs, obtained from a glioma patient treated with radiotherapy, temozolomide or both. The receptors come from a man in his forties with glioma.

The chain joins TRBV5-4 to TRBJ2-2; D is possibly TRBD2 (5 bases). This CDR3 has 15 residues. CDR1 is SGHNT and CDR2 is YYREEE in the germline V gene (reference sequence). Trimming removed 3 bases at V and 4 bases at J, with 13 bases between. CDR3 in DNA: TGTGCCAGCAGCTCCAGCGGCCTAGGCACCGGGGAGCTGTTTTTT. This codes for CASSSSGLGTGELFF.

This clone ranks as medium-sized. The J gene is TRBJ2-2, the V gene TRBV30; tentatively, D is TRBD1 (5 bases). V dropped 4 bases and J dropped 1 base, with 10 bases sitting between them. The CDR3 runs to 14 residues. The germline gives CDR1 GTSNPN, CDR2 SVGIG (reference sequence). CDR3 sequence reads: CAWTNGQNTGELFF. CDR3 nucleotides: TGTGCCTGGACCAATGGACAGAACACCGGGGAGCTGTTTTTT.

This clone was detected only once. The chain has TRBV5-1 and TRBJ1-2; 11 nucleotides line up with TRBD1. The germline V gene has CDR1 SGHRS and CDR2 YFSETQ. The ends lost 0 bases at V and 7 bases at J; junction bases unmatched: 17. CDR3 length equals 19 residues. Here the CDR3 DNA reads TGCGCCAGCAGCTTGGGGCCGATTAACATCGGGACAGGGGGTTTTGGCTACACCTTC. Protein sequence: CASSLGPINIGTGGFGYTF. The whole variable domain, remainder taken from reference TRBV5-1 and TRBJ1-2, is KAGVTQTPRYLIKTRGQQVTLSCSPISGHRSVSWYQQTPGQGLQFLFEYFSETQRNKGNFPGRFSGRQFSNSRSEMNVSTLELGDSALYLCASSLGPINIGTGGFGYTFGSGTRLTVV.

This clone has a handful of counts. This chain links TRBV2 with TRBJ2-7, with 11 positions matching TRBD2. CDR3 length: 13 residues. Germline V gene data show CDR1 as SNHLY and CDR2 as FYNNEI. V shed 8 bases, J shed 2 bases, and the junction held 2 bases outside the gene matches. Written as DNA, the CDR3 is TGTGCCAGCCGACTAGCGGGAACCTACGAGCAGTACTTC. Protein sequence: CASRLAGTYEQYF.

This rearrangement joins TRBV14 to TRBJ2-1, with D uncertain. The V gene lost 4 bases and the J gene lost 9 bases, with 13 bases spanning the gap. CDR3 length: 13 residues. The germline V gene has CDR1 SGHDN and CDR2 FVKESK. The CDR3 DNA is TGTGCCAGCAGCCCCACCCGATTTGGTGAGCAGTTCTTC. This gives the protein CASSPTRFGEQFF.